The 32 T cell receptor beta chains below were found in one sample sequenced in a study of blood T cell repertoires in COVID-19. The data were produced by immunoSEQ multiplex PCR, yet TCRdb's version contains in-frame clones alone and is incomplete. The repertoire has roughly 200,000 clones, 78% of them found once; the top ten carry around 2.8%. The sequencing input was peripheral blood. These receptors were collected from a woman of 80 years or more with active or convalescent COVID-19.

The chain has TRBV28 and TRBJ1-1, with D tentatively TRBD1 (5 bases). The CDR3 has 13 amino acids. Trimming removed 6 bases from V and 10 bases from J, with 18 bases in between. The germline CDR1 and CDR2 sequences are MDHEN and SYDVKM. The CDR3 DNA reads as TGTGCCAGCAGACCCTGGCGGGGGACGGCAGCTTTCTTT. Translation gives CASRPWRGTAAFF.

The rearrangement links TRBV6-6 to TRBJ2-7; 7 nucleotides match TRBD1. The CDR3 consists of 14 residues. Germline assignment: CDR1 MNHNY and CDR2 SVGAGI (reference sequence). V was clipped by 6 bases and J by 6 bases; unmatched bases: 11. CDR3 loop: CASSYGQERPEQYF. The CDR3 region has the DNA TGTGCCAGCAGCTACGGACAGGAAAGACCCGAGCAGTACTTC.

The sample holds one count of this clone. This rearrangement joins TRBV28 to TRBJ2-1; possibly TRBD2 for D (5 bases). Trimming took off 7 bases at V and 8 bases at J, with 18 bases between the two ends. The length of the CDR3 is 14 residues. Germline V gives CDR1 MDHEN, CDR2 SYDVKM. CDR3 amino acids: CASTLIPGVHEQFF. In DNA, the CDR3 is TGTGCCAGCACCCTTATCCCCGGGGTCCATGAGCAGTTCTTC.

V and J are TRBV10-3 and TRBJ1-5, with 8 bases aligning to TRBD1. Looked up from germline, CDR1 is ENHRY and CDR2 is SYGVKD. CDR3 length: 13 residues. V trimming: 4 bases; J trimming: 4 bases; junction bases outside the gene matches: 0. The DNA for the CDR3 is TGTGCCATCAGTGGGACAGGGAATCAGCCCCAGCATTTT. Translation gives CAISGTGNQPQHF.

CDR3 sequence (DNA): TGCGCCAGCAGCCAAGATCCAGGGAGGACTGAAGCTTTCTTT. Residues: CASSQDPGRTEAFF. The rearrangement links TRBV4-1 to TRBJ1-1; tentatively, D is TRBD1 (5 bases). The germline V gene has CDR1 MGHRA and CDR2 YSYEKL. V was pared by 0 bases and J by 5 bases, with 10 bases between. This CDR3 comprises 14 residues.

The chain uses TRBV6-5 and TRBJ2-3; D may be TRBD2 (6 bases). The V end lost 3 bases, the J end lost 1 base, and 11 bases lay between the germline ends. Germline CDR1 reads MNHEY; CDR2 reads SVGAGI. This CDR3 has 15 residues. The CDR3 region has the DNA TGTGCCAGCAGTTATAGCGGTCTGCGCACAGATACGCAGTATTTT. It is translated as CASSYSGLRTDTQYF.

The CDR3, as DNA: TGTGCCAGCAGCTTACTAGCGGGGGGGCCGGATGAGCAGTTCTTC. The encoded protein is CASSLLAGGPDEQFF. The gene calls are TRBV7-8 and TRBJ2-1; 12 bases map to TRBD2. CDR1 is SGHVS, CDR2 FQNEAQ, per germline. The CDR3 runs to 15 residues. With 2 bases clipped from V and 8 bases from J, the junction kept 4 bases outside the gene matches.

The chain uses TRBV3-1 (or the pseudogene TRBV3-2) and TRBJ2-4, with 9 positions matching TRBD1. The V gene's germline CDR1 is LGHDT and CDR2 YNNKEL (reference sequence). The junction had 8 bases not matched to a gene; V was cut back by 6 bases and J by 8 bases. This CDR3 comprises 14 residues. Written as DNA, the CDR3 is TGTGCCAGCAGGGCTACAGGGGGCGCACACATTCAGTACTTC. This gives the protein CASRATGGAHIQYF.

CDR3 sequence (DNA): TGTGCCAGCAGCCTCGACGGGGTGAACACTGAAGCTTTCTTT. Translating gives CASSLDGVNTEAFF. The rearrangement links TRBV5-8 to TRBJ1-1; D is unresolved. Germline V CDR1 and CDR2: SGHTS, YDEGEE. Trimming took 4 bases from V and 0 from J, leaving 10 bases between them. The CDR3 contains 14 residues.

The CDR3 nucleotides are TGTGCCAGCAGGTTCGTGGGGCCCTCCTATAATTCACCCCTCCACTTT. As protein: CASRFVGPSYNSPLHF. The chain carries TRBV27 and TRBJ1-6; maybe TRBD1 (5 bases). Trimming left V 6 bases short and J 0 bases short, with 12 bases between. The CDR3 length is 16 residues. Germline V CDR1 and CDR2: MNHEY, SMNVEV (reference sequence).

V is TRBV5-1 and J is TRBJ2-1; TRBD2 agrees at 10 bases. J was trimmed by 0 bases and V by 4 bases; bases with no gene match: 7. The CDR3 is 17 residues long. CDR1 is SGHRS, CDR2 YFSETQ, per germline. The CDR3 protein is CASSKERGGSSYNEQFF. The CDR3, as DNA: TGCGCCAGCAGCAAAGAGCGGGGGGGCAGCTCCTACAATGAGCAGTTCTTC.

The chain uses TRBV6-6 and TRBJ1-3; a weak D match, TRBD1 (6 bases). V was cut by 5 bases and J by 0 bases, with 8 bases left in between. This CDR3 spans 14 amino acids. The germline V gene encodes CDR1 MNHNY and CDR2 SVGAGI (reference sequence). The CDR3 region is CASSTGISGNTIYF. The CDR3 DNA reads TGTGCCAGCAGTACAGGGATCTCTGGAAACACCATATATTTT.

The chain couples TRBV28 to TRBJ1-2; 10 nucleotides align to TRBD1. This CDR3 is built from 14 residues. Germline CDR1 reads MDHEN; CDR2 reads SYDVKM. V lost 6 bases and J lost 2; bases outside the gene matches: 3. CDR3 bases: TGTGCCAGCAGGAAGACAGGGGGCAACTATGGCTACACCTTC. This codes for CASRKTGGNYGYTF.

This clone was detected a few times. CDR3 amino acids: CAWSPPGGGNEKLFF. CDR3 DNA sequence: TGTGCCTGGAGTCCGCCGGGAGGTGGGAATGAAAAACTGTTTTTT. The V gene is TRBV30, the J gene TRBJ1-4; D gene ambiguous. V was shortened by 2 bases and J by 5 bases, with 15 bases between the two germline ends. This CDR3 region has 15 residues. CDR1 is GTSNPN and CDR2 is SVGIG in the germline V gene (reference sequence).

The V and J genes are TRBV24-1 and TRBJ2-7; the D gene is possibly TRBD2 (5 bases). Between the trimmed V and J ends, which lost 5 bases and 0 bases, there was a span of 7 bases. The CDR3 is 13 residues long. Looked up from germline, CDR1 is KGHDR and CDR2 is SFDVKD. CDR3 DNA: TGTGCCACCAGTGGTGGGAGCTCCTACGAGCAGTACTTC. This translates into CATSGGSSYEQYF.

This clone was picked up a small number of times. This rearrangement joins TRBV7-2 to TRBJ2-5, with 9 bases identical to TRBD2. The germline CDR1 and CDR2 sequences are SGHTA and FQGNSA. The length of the CDR3 is 14 residues. The ends lost 5 bases at V and 5 bases at J; junction bases unmatched: 6. This CDR3 reads CASSQGLAGETQYF. The CDR3, as DNA: TGTGCCAGCAGCCAGGGACTAGCTGGGGAGACCCAGTACTTC.

V is TRBV4-1 and J is TRBJ2-7, with D unclear. V lost 5 bases and J lost 0, with 8 bases in between. This CDR3 spans 13 amino acids. Looked up from germline, CDR1 is MGHRA and CDR2 is YSYEKL. This CDR3 is CASSAAASYEQYF. DNA of the CDR3: TGCGCCAGCAGCGCCGCGGCCTCCTACGAGCAGTACTTC.

This chain connects TRBV30 to TRBJ2-5; D is unclear. Germline V gene lookup returns CDR1 GTSNPN and CDR2 SVGIG (reference sequence). V was pared by 0 bases and J by 5 bases, with 4 bases between. The CDR3 is made up of 11 amino acids. CDR3 in amino acids: CAWSVVETQYF. CDR3 sequence (DNA): TGTGCCTGGAGTGTCGTGGAGACCCAGTACTTC.

The chain recombines TRBV13 with TRBJ1-1; D may be TRBD1 (5 bases). V was trimmed by 7 bases and J by 8 bases, leaving 17 bases between them. From germline, CDR1 is PRHDT and CDR2 FYEKMQ (reference sequence). The CDR3 loop spans 13 amino acids. For the CDR3, the DNA is TGTGCCAGCATCACGCGGGGGGTATCAGAAGCTTTCTTT. As protein: CASITRGVSEAFF.

The rearrangement uses TRBV27 and TRBJ2-6; 8 nucleotides line up with TRBD1. This CDR3 contains 17 residues. V was pared by 5 bases and J by 1 base, with 7 bases of the junction left unmatched. The germline gives CDR1 MNHEY, CDR2 SMNVEV (reference sequence). The CDR3 DNA reads as TGTGCCAGCAGTGCGTACAGGGGGGCTTCTGGGGCCAACGTCCTGACTTTC. This translates into CASSAYRGASGANVLTF.

V usage is TRBV3-1 (or the pseudogene TRBV3-2) and J usage is TRBJ1-2; perhaps TRBD1 as D (5 bases). Germline assignment: CDR1 LGHDT and CDR2 YNNKEL (reference sequence). The CDR3 has 15 residues. V lost 0 bases, J lost 4 bases, and 12 bases lay in between. The CDR3 here is CASSQEVGQGYGYTF. The DNA of the CDR3 is TGTGCCAGCAGCCAAGAGGTTGGACAAGGCTATGGCTACACCTTC.

The CDR3 DNA reads TGTGCCAGTAGTATCACTAACTATGGCTACACCTTC. As protein: CASSITNYGYTF. J is TRBJ1-2 and V is TRBV19, with unresolved D. The CDR3 runs to 12 residues. Trimming cost V 3 bases and J 0 bases, with 2 bases left between them. CDR1 and CDR2 from the germline V gene are LNHDA and SQIVND (reference sequence). The full variable domain, rest sourced from reference TRBV19 and TRBJ1-2, is DGGITQSPKYLFRKEGQNVTLSCEQNLNHDAMYWYRQDPGQGLRLIYYSQIVNDFQKGDIAEGYSVSREKKESFPLTVTSAQKNPTAFYLCASSITNYGYTFGSGTRLTVV.

This chain links TRBV6-5 with TRBJ2-7; D not resolved. The CDR3 runs to 14 residues. V gave up 3 bases and J gave up 2 bases, with 11 bases separating them. CDR1 is MNHEY, CDR2 SVGAGI, per germline. The CDR3 DNA sequence: TGTGCCAGCAGTTATCGTCCAGGCACCTACGAGCAGTACTTC. This gives the protein CASSYRPGTYEQYF.

This rearrangement joins TRBV2 to TRBJ2-7, with 9 nucleotides matching TRBD1. Looked up from germline, CDR1 is SNHLY and CDR2 is FYNNEI. The ends lost 5 bases at V and 2 bases at J; junction bases unmatched: 10. CDR3 length: 16 amino acids. The CDR3 sequence: CASSTNRGQRTYEQYF. CDR3 nucleotide sequence: TGTGCCAGCAGTACAAACAGGGGGCAACGTACCTACGAGCAGTACTTC.

This clone turned up a few times. The V and J genes are TRBV19 and TRBJ2-7; 8 nucleotides align to TRBD2. This CDR3 comprises 14 residues. Trimming at V came to 5 bases and at J to 1 base, leaving 4 bases not matched to a gene. Germline values: CDR1 LNHDA, CDR2 SQIVND (reference sequence). The CDR3 DNA is TGTGCCAGTAGTCTCAAGCGGGAGTCCTACGAGCAGTACTTC. It codes for CASSLKRESYEQYF. The full variable domain, its missing parts supplied by reference TRBV19 and TRBJ2-7, is DGGITQSPKYLFRKEGQNVTLSCEQNLNHDAMYWYRQDPGQGLRLIYYSQIVNDFQKGDIAEGYSVSREKKESFPLTVTSAQKNPTAFYLCASSLKRESYEQYFGPGTRLTVT.

The rearrangement links TRBV7-2 to TRBJ2-5, with 7 bases fitting TRBD2. J was trimmed by 2 bases and V by 0 bases; bases with no gene match: 6. There are 16 residues in the CDR3. The germline V gene has CDR1 SGHTA and CDR2 FQGNSA. The DNA of the CDR3 is TGTGCCAGCAGCTTAGCGCCCGGGACTACACAAGAGACCCAGTACTTC. It specifies CASSLAPGTTQETQYF.

This chain links TRBV28 with TRBJ1-2, with D tentatively TRBD1 (6 bases). The CDR3 loop spans 12 amino acids. The germline CDR1 and CDR2 sequences are MDHEN and SYDVKM. V gave up 5 bases and J gave up 8 bases, with 12 bases separating them. CDR3 coding DNA: TGTGCCAGCAGTAACAGGGCCTTGGGCTACACCTTC. Encoded protein: CASSNRALGYTF.

V gene TRBV10-2 combines with J gene TRBJ2-2; TRBD2 matches at 12 bases. The germline V gene has CDR1 WSHSY and CDR2 SAAADI. The CDR3 sequence is 23 residues long. After removal of 3 bases from V and 1 base from J, the junction contained 21 bases not matched to a gene. The CDR3 DNA is TGCGCCAGCAGTGAACCTACTAGCGGGGGGTCTCTTAAAAGCTTGCGGAACACCGGGGAGCTGTTTTTT. As protein: CASSEPTSGGSLKSLRNTGELFF.

The V and J genes are TRBV6-2 or TRBV6-3 and TRBJ2-2; TRBD2 matches at 9 bases. Per germline, CDR1 MNHEY and CDR2 SVGEGT. The V gene end was trimmed by 4 bases and the J gene end by 1 base; junction bases not matched to a gene: 7. CDR3 length: 17 amino acids. The CDR3 nucleotides are TGTGCCAGCAGTTCCTACAGACTAGCGGAGAACACCGGGGAGCTGTTTTTT. As protein: CASSSYRLAENTGELFF.

This chain links TRBV3-1 (or the pseudogene TRBV3-2) with TRBJ2-3; 15 bases agree with TRBD2. Per the germline V gene, CDR1 is LGHDT and CDR2 is YNNKEL (reference sequence). With V trimmed by 0 bases and J by 5 bases, 6 bases remained unmatched. The CDR3 is 18 amino acids. CDR3 in amino acids: CASSQERTSGGARDTQYF. The CDR3 DNA follows: TGTGCCAGCAGCCAAGAAAGGACTAGCGGGGGGGCCAGAGATACGCAGTATTTT.

CDR3 region: CASSEYRTTSNLFF. The CDR3, as DNA: TGTGCCAGCAGTGAATACAGGACCACATCCAACCTGTTTTTT. The gene calls are TRBV6-1 and TRBJ1-4; D might be TRBD1 (5 bases). This CDR3 is built from 14 residues. The germline V gene encodes CDR1 MNHNS and CDR2 SASEGT. V dropped 2 bases and J dropped 14 bases, with 18 bases sitting between them.

V and J are TRBV4-2 and TRBJ2-3; 10 nucleotides match TRBD2. Germline loops: CDR1 LGHNA, CDR2 YNFKEQ. The CDR3 contains 16 residues. Trimming cost V 0 bases and J 2 bases; bases outside gene matches: 2. The DNA of the CDR3 is TGTGCCAGCAGCCAAGAGGGACTAGCGAACACAGATACGCAGTATTTT. Residues: CASSQEGLANTDTQYF.